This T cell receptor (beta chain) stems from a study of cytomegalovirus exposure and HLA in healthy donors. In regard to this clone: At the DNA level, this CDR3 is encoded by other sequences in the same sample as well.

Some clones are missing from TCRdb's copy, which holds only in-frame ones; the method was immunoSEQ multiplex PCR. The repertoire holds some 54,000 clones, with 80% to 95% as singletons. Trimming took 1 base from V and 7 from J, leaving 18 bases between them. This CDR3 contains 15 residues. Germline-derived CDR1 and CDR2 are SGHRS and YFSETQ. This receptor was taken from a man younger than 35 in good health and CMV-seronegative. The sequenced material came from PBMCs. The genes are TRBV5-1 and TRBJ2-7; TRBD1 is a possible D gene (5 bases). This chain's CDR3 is CASSLSALGPGEQYF. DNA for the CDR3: TGCGCCAGCAGCTTGTCTGCGCTGGGGCCGGGTGAGCAGTACTTC.